These 9 T cell receptor beta chains came from one sample sequenced in a study of cytomegalovirus exposure and HLA in healthy donors. PCR primers comprised 60 Vbeta and 13 Jbeta primers. Clones were sequenced by immunoSEQ multiplex PCR, and TCRdb holds only the in-frame ones, with some missing. The repertoire table contains about 140,000 clones. The source material was PBMCs. The source of these receptors is a man aged 35 to 55 in good health and CMV-seronegative.

The chain employs TRBV6-5 and TRBJ2-7; D might be TRBD1 (5 bases). Germline CDR1 reads MNHEY; CDR2 reads SVGAGI. The V end was cut by 6 bases, the J end by 2 bases, with 8 bases between. The CDR3 is 12 residues long. CDR3 residues: CASSRQTYEQYF. CDR3 bases: TGTGCCAGCAGCCGACAGACCTACGAGCAGTACTTC.

The genes are TRBV19 and TRBJ1-5; 7 nucleotides line up with TRBD1. Germline V gene lookup returns CDR1 LNHDA and CDR2 SQIVND (reference sequence). The length of the CDR3 is 14 residues. V was pared by 5 bases and J by 4 bases, with 5 bases of the junction left unmatched. CDR3 sequence (DNA): TGTGCCAGTAGTGCGACAGGGTGGAATCAGCCCCAGCATTTT. Translating it yields CASSATGWNQPQHF.

As to this clone: Additional DNA sequences in this sample encode the identical CDR3. The rearrangement joins TRBV5-1 to TRBJ2-1; 9 bases map to TRBD1. The CDR3 has 14 residues. Trimming cost V 5 bases and J 6 bases; bases outside gene matches: 6. Germline V gene lookup returns CDR1 SGHRS and CDR2 YFSETQ. This chain's CDR3 is CASSPGTGRNEQFF. CDR3 sequence (DNA): TGCGCCAGCAGTCCCGGGACAGGGCGCAATGAGCAGTTCTTC.

The chain uses TRBV21-1 and TRBJ1-2. TRBV21-1 corresponds to a pseudogene. The CDR3 length is 15 residues. CDR3 sequence reads: CASSPAAVLTYGYTF. DNA of the CDR3: TGTGCCAGCAGCCCGGCAGCGGTTCTCACCTATGGCTACACCTTC.

The chain has TRBV20-1 and TRBJ2-4; D possibly corresponds to TRBD1 (7 bases). CDR3 length: 11 amino acids. Trimming took 5 bases from V and 8 from J, leaving 10 bases between them. CDR1 is DFQATT, CDR2 SNEGSKA, per germline (reference sequence). CDR3 sequence: CSADRDYIQYF. The DNA for the CDR3 is TGCAGTGCTGACAGGGACTACATTCAGTACTTC.

This chain uses TRBV11-1 with TRBJ2-3; possibly TRBD2 for D (6 bases). Germline CDR1 SGHAT, CDR2 FQDESV (reference sequence). This CDR3 spans 18 amino acids. V was trimmed by 5 bases and J by 0 bases, leaving 21 bases between them. Written as DNA, the CDR3 is TGTGCCAGCAGCCGGAGGGCACCAGGAGGCTCTAGCACAGATACGCAGTATTTT. It specifies CASSRRAPGGSSTDTQYF.

This sequence joins TRBV5-6 and TRBJ1-1; a possible D gene is TRBD1 (5 bases). The germline CDR1 and CDR2 sequences are SGHDT and YYEEEE. The V end lost 4 bases, the J end lost 1 base, and 8 bases lay between the germline ends. CDR3 length: 13 residues. The CDR3 nucleotides are TGTGCCAGCAGCCGCGGGGCGAACACTGAAGCTTTCTTT. Its protein is CASSRGANTEAFF.

The J gene is TRBJ2-6, the V gene TRBV28; a weak D match, TRBD1 (5 bases). The CDR3 extends over 16 amino acids. Trimming left V 5 bases short and J 2 bases short, with 13 bases between. Germline CDR1 reads MDHEN; CDR2 reads SYDVKM. CDR3 bases: TGTGCCAGCAGTCCGGACACCCTAGCTGGGGCCAACGTCCTGACTTTC. Translating it yields CASSPDTLAGANVLTF.

The chain recombines TRBV6-6 with TRBJ1-1, with TRBD1 matching 7 bases. Germline V gene lookup returns CDR1 MNHNY and CDR2 SVGAGI (reference sequence). CDR3 length: 13 residues. The J segment lost 5 bases and the V segment lost 4 bases, leaving 4 bases of the junction unmatched. Written as DNA, the CDR3 is TGTGCCAGCAGTTTAACAGGGGTTACTGAAGCTTTCTTT. It translates to CASSLTGVTEAFF.